The TCR beta chain described here comes from a study of blood T cell repertoires in COVID-19. As for the study in general: T cells, B-cell-depleted T cells, or PBMCs supplied cDNA or gDNA.

The Seattle patients, enrolled during active infection, were followed longitudinally. Authors' analysis steps: Amplified reference gene primers provided the basis for estimating nucleated cell counts. The method was immunoSEQ multiplex PCR; TCRdb's version includes in-frame clones alone and lacks a portion of them. The V and J calls and clone size were taken over from that table, and D and trimming were inferred from the DNA. Here the sample spans some 240,000 clones, over 75% being singletons. This sequence was found in a woman between 65 and 79 years old with COVID-19, enrolled during active disease. The sample was peripheral blood.

The DNA of the CDR3 is TGCGCCAGCAGCCAAGGGCATACGAACACTGAAGCTTTCTTT. This sequence encodes CASSQGHTNTEAFF. The chain is built from TRBV4-3 and TRBJ1-1; D gene ambiguous. V shed 1 base and J shed 1 base, with 7 bases lying between them. Germline assignment: CDR1 LGHNA and CDR2 YSLEER. The CDR3 sequence is 14 residues long.